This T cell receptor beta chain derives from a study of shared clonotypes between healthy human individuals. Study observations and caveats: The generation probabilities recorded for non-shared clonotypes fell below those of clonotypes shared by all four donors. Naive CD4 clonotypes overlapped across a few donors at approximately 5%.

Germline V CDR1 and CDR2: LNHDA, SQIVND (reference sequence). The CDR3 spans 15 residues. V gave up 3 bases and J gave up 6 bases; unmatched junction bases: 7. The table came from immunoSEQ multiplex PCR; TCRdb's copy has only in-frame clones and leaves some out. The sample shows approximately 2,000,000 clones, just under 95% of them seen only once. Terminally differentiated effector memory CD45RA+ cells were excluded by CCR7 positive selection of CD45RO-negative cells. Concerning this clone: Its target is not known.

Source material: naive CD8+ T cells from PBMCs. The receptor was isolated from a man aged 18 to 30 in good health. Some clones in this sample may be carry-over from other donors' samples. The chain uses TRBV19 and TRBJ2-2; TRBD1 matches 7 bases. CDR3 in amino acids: CASSIVDRESGELFF. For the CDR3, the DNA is TGTGCCAGTAGTATCGTTGACAGGGAGTCCGGGGAGCTGTTTTTT.